The entry below describes one T cell receptor (beta chain). The sample is drawn from a study of cytomegalovirus exposure and HLA in healthy donors. V lost 0 bases to trimming and J lost 1 base, with 7 bases between them. The CDR3 extends over 16 amino acids. In germline, CDR1 is MNHEY, CDR2 SMNVEV (reference sequence). PCR amplification relied on 60 Vbeta primers (plus 13 Jbeta primers). Libraries were prepared by immunoSEQ multiplex PCR; TCRdb keeps only in-frame clonotypes and omits some of them. The table has around 170,000 clones, about 79% seen once. This receptor was taken from a man aged 18 to 30 in good health and CMV-seronegative. Sequenced: PBMCs. This chain links TRBV27 with TRBJ2-6; D not certain. The CDR3 sequence is CASSLSRRSGANVLTF. The CDR3 bases are TGTGCCAGCAGTTTATCGAGGCGATCTGGGGCCAACGTCCTGACTTTC.